A selection of T cell receptor beta chains follows, all from one sample in a study of cytomegalovirus exposure and HLA in healthy donors. Clones were read by immunoSEQ multiplex PCR, and TCRdb kept only the in-frame ones, dropping some. The sample holds 200,000 or so clones, under 90% seen once. The sequenced sample consisted of PBMCs. The receptors stem from a boy aged 2-15 years in good health and CMV-seronegative. CDR3s include the opening cysteine and the closing phenylalanine or tryptophan.

J gene: TRBJ1-2; V gene: TRBV28; CDR3 protein: CASSLWGAGYTF
J gene: TRBJ2-5; V gene: TRBV23-1; CDR3 protein: CASTDFEPGGLAETKETQYF
J gene: TRBJ2-5; V gene: TRBV7-2; CDR3 protein: CASSSSGGPVETQYF
J gene: TRBJ1-2; V gene: TRBV6-5; CDR3 protein: CASRLRGTFYGYTF
J gene: TRBJ2-1; V gene: TRBV4-3; CDR3 protein: CASSHGLGGGSSSYNEQFF
J gene: TRBJ2-1; V gene: TRBV27; CDR3 protein: CAQRGLVDNEQFF
J gene: TRBJ2-5; V gene: TRBV6-8; CDR3 protein: CASSYQTMGLAGQETQYF
J gene: TRBJ1-2; V gene: TRBV10-3; CDR3 protein: CAISRRDLGLHGYTF
J gene: TRBJ2-3; V gene: TRBV5-1; CDR3 protein: CASSYYRTSGGRLTDTQYF
J gene: TRBJ2-2; V gene: TRBV7-3; CDR3 protein: CASSLSRSGNTGELFF
J gene: TRBJ1-2; V gene: TRBV4-1; CDR3 protein: CASSQGTRFYGYTF
J gene: TRBJ1-5; V gene: TRBV7-8; CDR3 protein: CASSLVAVSNQPQHF
J gene: TRBJ1-1; V gene: TRBV9; CDR3 protein: CASSPLTRNTEAFF
J gene: TRBJ1-3; V gene: TRBV25-1; CDR3 protein: CASSEFRGSGNTIYF
J gene: TRBJ2-3; V gene: TRBV9; CDR3 protein: CASSVAPEGTQYF
J gene: TRBJ2-7; V gene: TRBV6-5; CDR3 protein: CASSLTGAHEQYF
J gene: TRBJ1-1; V gene: TRBV6-5; CDR3 protein: CASSPQGGYTEAFF
J gene: TRBJ1-5; V gene: TRBV2; CDR3 protein: CASSSWTGGQPQHF
J gene: TRBJ2-7; V gene: TRBV2; CDR3 protein: CATRGRQSSYEQYF
J gene: TRBJ1-6; V gene: TRBV10-3; CDR3 protein: CAISESIPAGSPLHF
J gene: TRBJ1-1; V gene: TRBV18; CDR3 protein: CASSPGATTEAFF
J gene: TRBJ2-7; V gene: TRBV4-2; CDR3 protein: CASSQVRTGDEQYF
J gene: TRBJ2-5; V gene: TRBV5-4; CDR3 protein: CASSLVPGWETQYF
J gene: TRBJ2-3; V gene: TRBV5-4; CDR3 protein: CASSLAGEDTQYF
J gene: TRBJ1-1; V gene: TRBV7-9; CDR3 protein: CASGRYQNTEAFF
J gene: TRBJ2-7; V gene: TRBV20-1; CDR3 protein: CSAPRYYEQYF
J gene: TRBJ1-5; V gene: TRBV4-3; CDR3 protein: CASSQGTGGLQPQHF
J gene: TRBJ2-5; V gene: TRBV19; CDR3 protein: CASSPPDWTTGTQYF
J gene: TRBJ1-1; V gene: TRBV7-9; CDR3 protein: CASSQRGTGGWGTEAFF
J gene: TRBJ2-7; V gene: TRBV10-3; CDR3 protein: CAISAGTTYEQYF
J gene: TRBJ1-5; V gene: TRBV7-2; CDR3 protein: CASSFGGGGNQPQHF
J gene: TRBJ1-2; V gene: TRBV5-6; CDR3 protein: CASSYRVGANYGYTF
J gene: TRBJ2-7; V gene: TRBV5-1; CDR3 protein: CASSLDTRGEQYF
J gene: TRBJ2-2; V gene: TRBV4-2; CDR3 protein: CASSQSLEISNTGELFF
J gene: TRBJ2-1; V gene: TRBV5-1; CDR3 protein: CASSAVPDNEQFF
J gene: TRBJ1-2; V gene: TRBV5-4; CDR3 protein: CASSSRQGDYGYTF
J gene: TRBJ2-3; V gene: TRBV5-1; CDR3 protein: CASSLSGSTDTQYF
J gene: TRBJ2-7; V gene: TRBV5-6; CDR3 protein: CASSLPQGYEQYF
J gene: TRBJ2-4; V gene: TRBV28; CDR3 protein: CASSFNRLAVKNIQYF
J gene: TRBJ1-5; V gene: TRBV30; CDR3 protein: CAWENSGGQPQHF
J gene: TRBJ2-6; V gene: TRBV7-3; CDR3 protein: CASSLPGTASGANVLTF
J gene: TRBJ2-1; V gene: TRBV12-5; CDR3 protein: CASGSNSEQFF
J gene: TRBJ2-3; V gene: TRBV7-6; CDR3 protein: CASSFWEGTDTQYF
J gene: TRBJ1-3; V gene: TRBV10-3; CDR3 protein: CAISESSDTSDTIYF
J gene: TRBJ2-7; V gene: TRBV6-5; CDR3 protein: CASSSRDYAGDEQYF
J gene: TRBJ2-2; V gene: TRBV7-9; CDR3 protein: CASSLVERQRTGELFF